The sequence of this TCR beta chain was determined in a study of blood T cell repertoires in COVID-19 (dated by TCRdb to about 2020). As for the study more broadly: Samples from collaborators originated in the United States, Italy and Spain and spanned both the acute and convalescent phases of COVID-19. Subjects who had been exposed to COVID-19, were actively infected with it, or had recovered from it provided the deeply sampled blood TCRbeta repertoires that made up the dataset. The repertoires were released in a freely available public database meant as a resource for research on the immune response to SARS-CoV-2. Nearly every sample came with metadata listing a de-identified subject ID, COVID-19 status, age in years and sex. The samples were drawn from the first 160 participants of the ongoing ImmuneRACE study and from 1,254 subjects provided by 6 global collaborators. Where available, HLA class I and class II types were taken from metadata supplied by the sample provider and were not determined by assay-based typing. The material from the prospective study consisted of cDNA or gDNA derived from T cells, B-cell-depleted T cells, or PBMCs. The paper's findings and limits, for the study overall: The quantity of clinical and demographic metadata differed by source and by participant and was supplied without curation.

Via the germline V gene (reference sequence), CDR1 is SGHNT and CDR2 YYREEE. V is cut by 4 bases and J by 1 base, and the space between the germline ends is 14 bases. The CDR3 covers 15 residues, taking in both the cysteine and the phenylalanine. Left in the record is the CDR3 DNA by itself, 45 bases read in frame from the first base. Comments on this clone: This receptor's antigen is unknown. The record has no base qualities; no much larger clone is one base away.

Whole blood was collected in K2EDTA tubes by collaborating institutions according to the institutions' own protocols. For TCRbeta analysis, collaborator samples were shipped as frozen whole blood, as isolated PBMCs, or as DNA extracted from either sample type. The immunoSEQ Assay, a bias-controlled multiplex PCR, was used to amplify TCRbeta CDR3 regions from genomic DNA. Regarding the original processing steps: Nucleated cell counts per sample were estimated from amplification of reference gene primers within the assay. To quantify the absolute abundance of each unique TCRbeta CDR3 rearrangement, sequence reads were collapsed and filtered. Productive Simpson clonality was computed per sample as the square root of Simpson's diversity index over productive rearrangements. TCRdb provides this immuneACCESS table in a form limited to in-frame rearrangements. Some clones are lacking; in checked studies, under half of them reflect an unresolved V gene, and why the rest are absent is not known. The D gene and trimming were derived from the DNA, and the V and J assignments and clone size from that table. For this sample the table gives 150,000 to 200,000 clones, of which 60% to 80% were detected only once. 2.5% to 3.5% of the sample is taken by the ten largest.

The TCR originated in a man aged 70-80 years with acute or convalescent COVID-19. Sequenced: peripheral blood. The chain couples TRBV5-4 to TRBJ2-5; 6 matching bases give a weak D call of TRBD1. In nucleotide form, the sequence is TGTGCCAGCAGCCCTAAAGGACAGCTCCAAGAGACCCAGTACTTC. It is translated as CASSPKGQLQETQYF.